Following are 30 T cell receptor delta chains from one sample sequenced in a study of gamma-delta T cells after stem cell transplantation. TCRdb called clones anew from the RT-PCR reads with CATT. The data contain 12,000 or so delta-chain clones, about 1.2% of them singletons. Sequencing was performed on gamma-delta T cells. These receptors all come from a human donor. It is not recorded whose cells these are; they may come from a transplant donor.

The chain couples TRDV2 to TRDJ2, with 8 bases fitting TRDD3. The CDR3 is 18 residues long. Germline values: CDR1 GEAIGNYY, CDR2 EKD. Trimming cost V 0 bases and J 4 bases; bases outside gene matches: 12. CDR3 protein: CACDTVLGVKNSTAQLFF. The DNA of the CDR3 is TGTGCCTGTGACACCGTACTGGGGGTTAAGAATTCGACAGCACAACTCTTCTTT.

This clone was recorded a few times. The protein recorded in TCRdb matches a much larger clone and deviates from this DNA's translation at residue 11, suggesting a read error; the protein here is obtained by translating the DNA. The J gene is TRDJ1, the V gene TRDV2, with 8 bases that match TRDD3. The germline V gene has CDR1 GEAIGNYY and CDR2 EKD. This CDR3 contains 15 residues. The CDR3 nucleotides are TGTGCCTGTGACTTGCTGGGGGACTTCACCAATAAACTCATCTTT. The encoded protein is CACDLLGDFTNKLIF.

About this clone itself: The protein that TCRdb holds for this DNA derives from a much larger clone and differs from the translated DNA at residue 3, which likely indicates a read error; the protein shown here is translated from the DNA. CDR3 protein: CARDSLGGDKLIF. The CDR3 DNA follows: TGTGCCCGTGACAGCCTGGGTGGCGATAAACTCATCTTT. J is TRDJ1 and V is TRDV2; weak D call: TRDD3 (5 bases). Germline lookup yields CDR1 GEAIGNYY and CDR2 EKD. The CDR3 contains 13 residues.

This clone is classed as medium-sized. Within the sample, other DNA sequences also encode this same CDR3. The V and J genes are TRDV2 and TRDJ1; no definite D call. Trimming shortened V by 1 base and J by 3 bases, and 14 bases separated the two germline ends. Per germline, CDR1 GEAIGNYY and CDR2 EKD. The CDR3 loop spans 15 amino acids. CDR3 sequence reads: CACDTVGPDADKLIF. For the CDR3, the DNA is TGTGCCTGTGACACGGTGGGCCCTGACGCCGATAAACTCATCTTT.

This clone was counted between two and nine times. A clone one base away is much larger, so this may be a read error. The rearrangement uses TRDV2 and TRDJ1; TRDD3 matches 8 bases. The CDR3 is made up of 17 amino acids. The germline gives CDR1 GEAIGNYY, CDR2 EKD. CDR3 DNA: TGTGCCTGTGACAGGGTACTGGGGGCCCAGTACACCGGTAAACTCATCTTT. Translated, it gives CACDRVLGAQYTGKLIF.

This clone qualifies as medium-sized (0.01 to 0.1%). This specimen includes other DNA sequences encoding the same CDR3. The chain couples TRDV2 to TRDJ1; unclear D gene. Germline assignment: CDR1 GEAIGNYY and CDR2 EKD. V was trimmed by 0 bases and J by 5 bases, leaving 15 bases between them. This CDR3 has 15 amino acids. Here the CDR3 DNA reads TGTGCCTGTGACACCGTGGGCGACCTTAGGGATAAACTCATCTTT. This gives the protein CACDTVGDLRDKLIF.

In its sample, this clone was seen a few times. This DNA translates differently at residue 11 from the TCRdb protein, which is that of a much larger clone; a read error is likely, and the protein shown is the DNA's own translation. The chain couples TRDV2 to TRDJ1, with 7 nucleotides matching TRDD3. There are 17 residues in the CDR3. Per the germline V gene, CDR1 is GEAIGNYY and CDR2 is EKD. The V and J ends lost 0 bases and 0 bases, in that order; junction bases with no gene match: 9. CDR3 sequence: CACDTVGGGPYTDKLIF. The CDR3 region has the DNA TGTGCCTGTGACACCGTGGGTGGGGGACCCTACACCGATAAACTCATCTTT.

This clone was counted a few times. This specimen includes other DNA sequences encoding the same CDR3. The chain is built from TRDV2 and TRDJ1; 12 bases are a match to TRDD3. J lost 0 bases, V lost 0 bases, and 10 bases had no gene match. Germline V gene sequence: CDR1 GEAIGNYY, CDR2 EKD. This CDR3 contains 19 residues. The CDR3 sequence is CACDTLLGDTPLNTDKLIF. CDR3 nucleotides: TGTGCCTGTGACACCCTGCTGGGGGATACGCCCTTGAACACCGATAAACTCATCTTT.

The table lists this clone with a few counts. The junction shows a germline mismatch at one end, possibly a read error. This chain connects TRDV2 to TRDJ1, with 7 bases that match TRDD3. Germline lookup yields CDR1 GEAIGNYY and CDR2 EKD. CDR3 length equals 15 residues. This CDR3 reads CACDTLSGGTDKPIF. CDR3 DNA: TGTGCCTGTGACACGCTCTCTGGGGGGACCGATAAACCCATCTTT.

This clone has a handful of counts. Given a much more abundant clone one base away, this may be a read error. In the same sample, other DNA sequences code for this CDR3. J is TRDJ1 and V is TRDV2; the match to TRDD3 covers 8 bases. Germline V gene data show CDR1 as GEAIGNYY and CDR2 as EKD. Trimming at V came to 7 bases and at J to 0 bases, leaving 21 bases not matched to a gene. CDR3 length: 19 residues. The CDR3 DNA reads as TGTGCCTGCGACCCCATGAGCTGGGGGAGCTACGGGGACACCGATAAACTCATCTTT. Amino acid sequence: CACDPMSWGSYGDTDKLIF.

As to this clone: With a far larger clone one base away, a read error is the likely cause. Other nucleotide sequences in the sample specify the same CDR3. This rearrangement joins TRDV2 to TRDJ1, with a weak D call TRDD3 (6 bases). CDR3 length: 16 residues. Per germline, CDR1 GEAIGNYY and CDR2 EKD. Here the CDR3 reads CACDTVAGDPPDKLIF. DNA of the CDR3: TGCGCCTGTGACACCGTAGCGGGGGACCCACCCGATAAACTCATCTTT.

Points on this clone: Since a far larger clone is one base different, this is likely a read error. Other DNA sequences within the sample encode an identical CDR3. The chain has TRDV2 and TRDJ1, with 7 bases aligning to TRDD3. From germline, CDR1 is GEAIGNYY and CDR2 EKD. The length of the CDR3 is 15 residues. Trimming at V came to 1 base and at J to 2 bases, leaving 6 bases not matched to a gene. This CDR3 is CACDTVGGRTDKLIF. The CDR3 DNA reads as TGTGCCTGTGACACTGTTGGGGGAAGAACCGATAAACTCATCTTT.

As concerns this clone: In the same sample, other DNA sequences code for this CDR3. J is TRDJ1 and V is TRDV2, with 12 bases lining up with TRDD3. This CDR3 spans 16 amino acids. CDR1 and CDR2 from the germline V gene are GEAIGNYY and EKD. J lost 3 bases, V lost 3 bases, and 7 bases had no gene match. The chain's CDR3 is CACDPVLGDTPDKLIF. CDR3 DNA sequence: TGTGCCTGTGACCCCGTACTGGGGGATACACCCGATAAACTCATCTTT.

This clone was seen a handful of times. V and J are TRDV2 and TRDJ1; 13 bases map to TRDD3. The CDR3 runs to 18 residues. Germline CDR1 GEAIGNYY, CDR2 EKD. J gave up 2 bases and V 3 bases, and 11 bases lay outside the gene matches. The CDR3 DNA sequence: TGTGCCTGTGACCCAGTACTGGGGGATACGCTGGGGACCGATAAACTCATCTTT. Translating it yields CACDPVLGDTLGTDKLIF.

In this sample, this clone turned up a few times. A much larger clone differs from this one at a single base, so this may be a read error. The rearrangement links TRDV2 to TRDJ1; 13 bases agree with TRDD3. The V segment lost 2 bases and the J segment 8 bases; nucleotides outside the gene matches: 10. Germline V gene data show CDR1 as GEAIGNYY and CDR2 as EKD. The CDR3 spans 16 residues. CDR3 in amino acids: CACDMATGGYAGKLIF. Here the CDR3 DNA reads TGTGCCTGTGACATGGCGACTGGGGGATACGCGGGGAAACTCATCTTT.

This clone was seen ten or more times. A far larger clone differs by one base, so this is likely a read error. Other nucleotide sequences from this sample produce the same CDR3. This chain joins TRDV1 and TRDJ1; D possibly corresponds to TRDD3 (6 bases). Per the germline V gene, CDR1 is TSWWSYY and CDR2 is QGS. Trimming removed 0 bases from V and 0 bases from J, with 29 bases in between. CDR3 length: 22 residues. CDR3 region: CALGELGPGDRGRGPYTDKLIF. DNA of the CDR3: TGTGCTCTTGGGGAACTAGGTCCTGGTGATCGGGGGAGGGGGCCGTACACCGATAAACTCATCTTT.

This clone is labeled as medium-sized. Other DNA variants within this sample encode the same CDR3. J is TRDJ1 and V is TRDV2, with unresolved D. The CDR3 has 15 residues. The V gene lost 0 bases and the J gene lost 4 bases, with 14 bases spanning the gap. Germline V gene data show CDR1 as GEAIGNYY and CDR2 as EKD. This chain's CDR3 is CACDTLGLNGDKLIF. CDR3 DNA: TGTGCCTGTGACACCTTGGGACTAAACGGCGATAAACTCATCTTT.

Regarding this clone: This DNA's translation and the protein TCRdb lists, from a much larger clone, do not match at residue 15, likely due to a read error; the protein shown is translated from the DNA. The CDR3 sequence is CACDAMGDTGGSWDARQMFF. For the CDR3, the DNA is TGTGCCTGTGACGCTATGGGGGATACCGGGGGCTCCTGGGACGCCCGACAGATGTTTTTC. The rearrangement uses TRDV2 and TRDJ3; 10 nucleotides align to TRDD3. Germline CDR1 reads GEAIGNYY; CDR2 reads EKD. This CDR3 contains 20 residues.

This clone was found a few times. This DNA translates differently at residue 5 from the TCRdb protein, which is that of a much larger clone; a read error is likely, and the protein shown is the DNA's own translation. The rearrangement links TRDV2 to TRDJ1; D is perhaps TRDD3 (6 bases). The CDR3 has 14 amino acids. Germline CDR1 is GEAIGNYY and CDR2 is EKD. Trimming took 2 bases from V and 4 from J, leaving 13 bases between them. DNA for the CDR3: TGTGCCTGTGACATAATGGGGGCCCACGATAAACTCATCTTT. It codes for CACDIMGAHDKLIF.

About this clone itself: TCRdb's entry gives the protein of a much larger clone, which mismatches this DNA's translation at residue 10, likely from a read error; the protein reported here is translated from the DNA. The chain has TRDV2 and TRDJ1, with a tentative D call TRDD3 (6 bases). Trimming shortened V by 1 base and J by 5 bases, and 22 bases separated the two germline ends. Germline CDR1 reads GEAIGNYY; CDR2 reads EKD. This CDR3 spans 17 amino acids. The CDR3 nucleotides are TGTGCCTGTGACACGATCGCTGCCAGGCCGGGGGAGGATAAACTCATCTTT. This gives the protein CACDTIAARPGEDKLIF.

This clone was seen only a few times. The chain has TRDV2 and TRDJ1, with 12 bases fitting TRDD3. CDR1 and CDR2 from the germline V gene are GEAIGNYY and EKD. J was trimmed by 9 bases and V by 3 bases; bases with no gene match: 7. The CDR3 sequence is 14 residues long. CDR3 protein: CACDPLLGDTELIF. In DNA form, the CDR3 reads TGTGCCTGTGACCCCCTACTGGGGGATACAGAACTCATCTTT.

As for this clone: A far larger clone is one nucleotide away, so this likely arose from a read error. V and J are TRDV2 and TRDJ1; 12 positions match TRDD3. Germline CDR1 reads GEAIGNYY; CDR2 reads EKD. The CDR3 sequence is 18 residues long. The trim removed 0 bases at V and 2 bases at J, leaving 9 bases unmatched. The CDR3 sequence: CACDTAPTGGYSTDKLIF. CDR3 bases: TGTGCCTGTGACACCGCCCCAACTGGGGGATACTCTACCGATAAACTCATCTTT.

With respect to this clone: The protein that TCRdb holds for this DNA derives from a much larger clone and differs from the translated DNA at residue 8, which likely indicates a read error; the protein shown here is translated from the DNA. The rearrangement links TRDV2 to TRDJ1, with 11 nucleotides matching TRDD3. Trimming cost V 0 bases and J 3 bases; bases outside gene matches: 17. Germline V gene data show CDR1 as GEAIGNYY and CDR2 as EKD. The CDR3 covers 20 residues. For the CDR3, the DNA is TGTGCCTGTGACACCGTGCTCAGTGGGGGATACGCGGCTAATCCCGATAAACTCATCTTT. Translating it yields CACDTVLSGGYAANPDKLIF.

This clone was observed a few times. V usage is TRDV2 and J usage is TRDJ3, with 10 bases lining up with TRDD3. V shed 0 bases and J 1 base; nucleotides not matched to a gene: 11. Germline-derived CDR1 and CDR2 are GEAIGNYY and EKD. The CDR3 loop spans 21 amino acids. The CDR3 region has the DNA TGTGCCTGTGACACCGTACTGGGGGATGCCTCGAGGTCCTGGGACACCCGACAGATGTTTTTC. Amino acids: CACDTVLGDASRSWDTRQMFF.

By proportion, this clone is medium-sized (0.01 to 0.1%). This chain uses TRDV2 with TRDJ1; D uncertain. The V end was cut by 0 bases, the J end by 2 bases, with 12 bases between. The CDR3 spans 15 residues. Looked up from germline, CDR1 is GEAIGNYY and CDR2 is EKD. The CDR3 coding sequence is TGTGCCTGTGACACCGTCCCTTTAAGTACCGATAAACTCATCTTT. It encodes CACDTVPLSTDKLIF.

With regard to this clone: This DNA's translation and the protein TCRdb lists, from a much larger clone, do not match at residue 7, likely due to a read error; the protein shown is translated from the DNA. V usage is TRDV2 and J usage is TRDJ1; 10 bases map to TRDD3. The CDR3 loop spans 17 amino acids. The V and J ends lost 3 bases and 4 bases, in that order; junction bases with no gene match: 13. The V gene's germline CDR1 is GEAIGNYY and CDR2 EKD. The DNA of the CDR3 is TGTGCCTGTGACGCCTTACCGGGGGATACGCTGCACGATAAACTCATCTTT. Residues: CACDALPGDTLHDKLIF.

This clone was recorded at least ten times. The genes are TRDV2 and TRDJ3; the match to TRDD3 covers 10 bases. The CDR3 consists of 19 residues. CDR1 and CDR2 (germline): GEAIGNYY, EKD. After removal of 3 bases from V and 0 bases from J, the junction contained 7 bases not matched to a gene. DNA of the CDR3: TGTGCCTGTGACGAGTTGGGGGATACTAGCTCCTGGGACACCCGACAGATGTTTTTC. This gives the protein CACDELGDTSSWDTRQMFF.

In regard to this clone: The protein TCRdb lists belongs to a much larger clone and differs from this DNA's translation at residue 3, which points to a read error; the protein shown is made from the DNA. This chain links TRDV2 with TRDJ1, with TRDD3 matching over 10 bases. The CDR3 sequence is 16 residues long. From germline, CDR1 is GEAIGNYY and CDR2 EKD. The CDR3: CAFDTLGGIREGKLIF. The CDR3 region has the DNA TGTGCCTTTGACACCCTCGGGGGGATACGCGAGGGAAAACTCATCTTT.

This clone was recorded many times. The sample carries other DNA sequences with the same CDR3. The chain links TRDV2 to TRDJ1, with 8 bases lining up with TRDD3. CDR3 length equals 19 residues. V lost 0 bases, J lost 0 bases, and 14 bases stayed unmatched. Germline loops: CDR1 GEAIGNYY, CDR2 EKD. CDR3 in amino acids: CACDTVPILGDGDTDKLIF. In nucleotides, the CDR3 is TGTGCCTGTGACACCGTTCCTATTCTGGGGGACGGAGACACCGATAAACTCATCTTT.

Remarks on this clone: With a much larger clone just one base away, this may be a read error. Different DNA sequences within this sample yield the same CDR3. This chain links TRDV2 with TRDJ1; perhaps TRDD3 as D (5 bases). V lost 3 bases and J 0 bases, leaving 19 bases between the germline ends. In germline, CDR1 is GEAIGNYY, CDR2 EKD. This CDR3 region has 17 residues. Here the CDR3 reads CACDPTGGRRYTDKLIF. The CDR3, as DNA: TGTGCCTGTGACCCGACTGGAGGGCGTCGGTACACCGATAAACTCATCTTT.